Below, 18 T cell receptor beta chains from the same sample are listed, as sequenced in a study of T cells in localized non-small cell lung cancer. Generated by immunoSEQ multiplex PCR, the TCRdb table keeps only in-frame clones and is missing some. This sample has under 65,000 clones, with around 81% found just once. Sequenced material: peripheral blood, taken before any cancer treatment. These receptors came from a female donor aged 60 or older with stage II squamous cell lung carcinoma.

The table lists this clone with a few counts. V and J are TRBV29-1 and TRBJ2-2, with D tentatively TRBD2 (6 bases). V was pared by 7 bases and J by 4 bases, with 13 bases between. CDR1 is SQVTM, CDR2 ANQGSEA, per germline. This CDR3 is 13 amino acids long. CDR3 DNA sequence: TGCAGCGGCCACTTGGGGGGCACCGGGGAGCTGTTTTTT. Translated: CSGHLGGTGELFF.

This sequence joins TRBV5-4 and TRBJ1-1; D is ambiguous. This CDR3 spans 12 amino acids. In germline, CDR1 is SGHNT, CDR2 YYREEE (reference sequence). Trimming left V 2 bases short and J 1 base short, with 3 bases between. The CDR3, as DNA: TGTGCCAGCAGCTTAACGAACACTGAAGCTTTCTTT. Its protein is CASSLTNTEAFF.

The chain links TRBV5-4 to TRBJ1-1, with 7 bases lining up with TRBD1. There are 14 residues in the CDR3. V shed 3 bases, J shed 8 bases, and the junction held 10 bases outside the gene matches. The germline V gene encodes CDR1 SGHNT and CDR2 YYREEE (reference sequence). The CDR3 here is CASSSGNRGKEAFF. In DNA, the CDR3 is TGTGCCAGCAGCTCTGGAAACAGGGGCAAGGAAGCTTTCTTT. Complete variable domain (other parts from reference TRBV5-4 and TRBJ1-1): ETGVTQSPTHLIKTRGQQVTLRCSSQSGHNTVSWYQQALGQGPQFIFQYYREEENGRGNFPPRFSGLQFPNYSSELNVNALELDDSALYLCASSSGNRGKEAFFGQGTRLTVV.

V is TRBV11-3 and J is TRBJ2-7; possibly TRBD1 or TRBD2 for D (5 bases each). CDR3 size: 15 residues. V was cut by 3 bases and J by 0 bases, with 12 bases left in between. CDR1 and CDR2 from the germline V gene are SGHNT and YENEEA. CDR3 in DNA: TGTGCCAGCAGCTTGGGCCGGGGCCGCTCCTACGAGCAGTACTTC. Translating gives CASSLGRGRSYEQYF.

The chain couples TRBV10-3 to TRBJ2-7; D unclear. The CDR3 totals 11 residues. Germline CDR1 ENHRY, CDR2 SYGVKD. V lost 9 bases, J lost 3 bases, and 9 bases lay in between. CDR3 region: CAIRELYEQYF. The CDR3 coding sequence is TGTGCCATTAGGGAACTCTACGAGCAGTACTTC.

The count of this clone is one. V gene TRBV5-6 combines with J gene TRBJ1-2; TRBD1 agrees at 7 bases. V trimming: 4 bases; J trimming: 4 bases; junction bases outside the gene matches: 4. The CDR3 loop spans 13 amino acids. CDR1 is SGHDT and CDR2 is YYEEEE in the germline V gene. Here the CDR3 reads CASSRGQSYGYTF. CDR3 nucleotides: TGTGCCAGCAGCAGGGGACAGTCCTATGGCTACACCTTC.

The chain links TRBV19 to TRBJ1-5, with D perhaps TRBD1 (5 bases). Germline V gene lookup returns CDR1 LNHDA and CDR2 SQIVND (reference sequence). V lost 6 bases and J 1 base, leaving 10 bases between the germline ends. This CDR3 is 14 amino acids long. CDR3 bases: TGTGCCAGTAGGATTGGGGCCAGCAATCAGCCCCAGCATTTT. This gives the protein CASRIGASNQPQHF.

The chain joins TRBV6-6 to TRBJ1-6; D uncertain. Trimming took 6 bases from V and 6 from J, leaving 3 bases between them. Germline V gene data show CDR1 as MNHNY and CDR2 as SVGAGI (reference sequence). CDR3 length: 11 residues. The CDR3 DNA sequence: TGTGCCAGCAGCGGTAATTCACCCCTCCACTTT. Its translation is CASSGNSPLHF.

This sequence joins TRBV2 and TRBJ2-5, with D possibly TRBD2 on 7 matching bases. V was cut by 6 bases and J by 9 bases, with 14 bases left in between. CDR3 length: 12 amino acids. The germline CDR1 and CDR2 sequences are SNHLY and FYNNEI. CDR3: CASRARGGAQYF. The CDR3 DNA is TGTGCCAGCAGGGCGAGGGGGGGGGCCCAGTACTTC.

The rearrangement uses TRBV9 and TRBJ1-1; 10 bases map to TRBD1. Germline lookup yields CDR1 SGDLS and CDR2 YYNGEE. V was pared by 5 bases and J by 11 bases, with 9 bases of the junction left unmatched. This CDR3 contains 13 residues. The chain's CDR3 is CASRTGGAGYAFF. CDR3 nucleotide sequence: TGTGCCAGCAGGACAGGGGGCGCGGGGTATGCTTTCTTT.

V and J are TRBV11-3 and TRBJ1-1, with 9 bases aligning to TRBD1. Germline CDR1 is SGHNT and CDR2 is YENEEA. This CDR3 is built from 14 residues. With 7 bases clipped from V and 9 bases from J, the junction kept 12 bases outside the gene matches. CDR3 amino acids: CASKQGAGSRKAFF. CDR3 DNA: TGTGCCAGCAAACAGGGGGCGGGGTCGCGAAAAGCTTTCTTT.

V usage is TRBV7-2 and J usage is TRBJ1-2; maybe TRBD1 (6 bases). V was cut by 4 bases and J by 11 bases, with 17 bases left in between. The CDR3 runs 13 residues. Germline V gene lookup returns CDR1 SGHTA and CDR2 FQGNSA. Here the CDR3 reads CASSWPTGKKYTF. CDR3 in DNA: TGTGCCAGCAGCTGGCCGACAGGAAAGAAATACACCTTC.

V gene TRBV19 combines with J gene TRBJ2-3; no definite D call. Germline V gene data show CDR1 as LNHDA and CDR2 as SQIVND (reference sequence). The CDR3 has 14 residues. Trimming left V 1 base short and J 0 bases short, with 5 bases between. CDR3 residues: CASSIGISTDTQYF. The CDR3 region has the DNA TGTGCCAGTAGTATAGGGATTAGCACAGATACGCAGTATTTT.

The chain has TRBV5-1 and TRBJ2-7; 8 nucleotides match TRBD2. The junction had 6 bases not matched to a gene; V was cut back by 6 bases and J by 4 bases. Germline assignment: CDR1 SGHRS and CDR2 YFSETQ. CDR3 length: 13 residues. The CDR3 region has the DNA TGCGCCAGCACCGATAGCGGGGTTTACGAGCAGTACTTC. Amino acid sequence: CASTDSGVYEQYF.

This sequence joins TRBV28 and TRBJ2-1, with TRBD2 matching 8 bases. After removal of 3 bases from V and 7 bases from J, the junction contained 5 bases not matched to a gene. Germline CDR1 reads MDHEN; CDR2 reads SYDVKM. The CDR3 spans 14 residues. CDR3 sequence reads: CASSFGLASNEQFF. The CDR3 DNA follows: TGTGCCAGCAGTTTTGGACTAGCTTCGAATGAGCAGTTCTTC.

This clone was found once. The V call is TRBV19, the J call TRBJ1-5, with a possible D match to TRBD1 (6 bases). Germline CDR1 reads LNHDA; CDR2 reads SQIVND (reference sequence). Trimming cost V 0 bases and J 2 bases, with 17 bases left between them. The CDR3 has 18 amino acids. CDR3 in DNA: TGTGCCAGTAGTATAGAAACCCCCGGGGGGGGCGGCAATCAGCCCCAGCATTTT. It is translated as CASSIETPGGGGNQPQHF.

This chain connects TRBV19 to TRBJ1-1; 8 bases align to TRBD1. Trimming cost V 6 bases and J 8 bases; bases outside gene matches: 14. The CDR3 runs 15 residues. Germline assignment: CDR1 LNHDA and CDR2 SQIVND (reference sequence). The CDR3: CASRRTGYLVGEAFF. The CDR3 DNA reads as TGTGCCAGTAGGAGGACAGGGTATTTGGTTGGGGAAGCTTTCTTT. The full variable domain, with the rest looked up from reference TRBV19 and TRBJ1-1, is DGGITQSPKYLFRKEGQNVTLSCEQNLNHDAMYWYRQDPGQGLRLIYYSQIVNDFQKGDIAEGYSVSREKKESFPLTVTSAQKNPTAFYLCASRRTGYLVGEAFFGQGTRLTVV.

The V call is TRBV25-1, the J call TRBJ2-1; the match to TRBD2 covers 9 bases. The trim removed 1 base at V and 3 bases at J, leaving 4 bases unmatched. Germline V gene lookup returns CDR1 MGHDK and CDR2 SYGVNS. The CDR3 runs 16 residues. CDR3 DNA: TGTGCCAGCAGTGAATCGGCTAGCGGGGACTACAATGAGCAGTTCTTC. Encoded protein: CASSESASGDYNEQFF.